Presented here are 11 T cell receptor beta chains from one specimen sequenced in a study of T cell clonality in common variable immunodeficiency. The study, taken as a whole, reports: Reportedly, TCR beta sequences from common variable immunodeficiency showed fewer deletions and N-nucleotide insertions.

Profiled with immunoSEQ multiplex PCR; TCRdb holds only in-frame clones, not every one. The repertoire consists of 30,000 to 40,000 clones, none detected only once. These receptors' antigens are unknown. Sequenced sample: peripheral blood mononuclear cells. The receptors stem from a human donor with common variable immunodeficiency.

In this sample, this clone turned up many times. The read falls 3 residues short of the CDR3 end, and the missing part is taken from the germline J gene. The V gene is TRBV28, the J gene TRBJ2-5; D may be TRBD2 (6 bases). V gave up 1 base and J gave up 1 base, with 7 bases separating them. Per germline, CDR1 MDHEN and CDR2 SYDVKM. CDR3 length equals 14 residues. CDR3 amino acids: CASSLFSGQETQYF. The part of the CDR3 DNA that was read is TGTGCCAGCAGTTTATTTAGCGGCCAAGAGACC.

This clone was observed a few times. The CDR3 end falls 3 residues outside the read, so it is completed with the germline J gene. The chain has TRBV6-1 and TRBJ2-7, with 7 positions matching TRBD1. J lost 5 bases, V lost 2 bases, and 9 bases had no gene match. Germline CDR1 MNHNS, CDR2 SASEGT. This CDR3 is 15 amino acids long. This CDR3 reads CASSEPRQGKHEQYF. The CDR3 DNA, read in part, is TGTGCCAGCAGTGAACCCCGACAGGGAAAGCACGAG.

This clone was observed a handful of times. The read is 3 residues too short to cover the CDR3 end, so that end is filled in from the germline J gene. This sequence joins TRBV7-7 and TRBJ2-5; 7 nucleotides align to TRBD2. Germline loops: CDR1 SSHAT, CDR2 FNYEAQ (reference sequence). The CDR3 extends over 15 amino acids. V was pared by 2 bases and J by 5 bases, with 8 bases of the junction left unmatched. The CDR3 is CASSLSGTGRETQYF. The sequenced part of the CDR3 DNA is TGTGCCAGCAGCTTAAGCGGCACCGGGAGGGAGACC.

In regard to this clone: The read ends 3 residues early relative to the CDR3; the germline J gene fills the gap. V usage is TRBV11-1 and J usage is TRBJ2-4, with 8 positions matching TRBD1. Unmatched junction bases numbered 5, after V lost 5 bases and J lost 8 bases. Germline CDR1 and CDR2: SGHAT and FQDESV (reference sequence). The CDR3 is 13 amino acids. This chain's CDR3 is CASSGTGFDIQYF. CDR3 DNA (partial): TGTGCCAGCAGCGGGACAGGTTTCGACATT.

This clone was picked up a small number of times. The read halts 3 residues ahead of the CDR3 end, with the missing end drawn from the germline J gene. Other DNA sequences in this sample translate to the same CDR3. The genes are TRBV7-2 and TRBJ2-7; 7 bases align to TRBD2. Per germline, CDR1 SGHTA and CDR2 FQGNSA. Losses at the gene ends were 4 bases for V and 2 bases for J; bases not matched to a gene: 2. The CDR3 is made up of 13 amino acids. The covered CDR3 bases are TGTGCCAGCAGCTCGGGACTAACCTACGAG. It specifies CASSSGLTYE. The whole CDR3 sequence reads CASSSGLTYEQYF.

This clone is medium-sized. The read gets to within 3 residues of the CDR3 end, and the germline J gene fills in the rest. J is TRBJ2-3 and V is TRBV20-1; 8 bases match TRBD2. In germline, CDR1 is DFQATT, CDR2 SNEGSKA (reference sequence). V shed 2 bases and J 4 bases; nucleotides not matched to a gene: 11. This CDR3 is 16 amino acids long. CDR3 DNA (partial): TGCAGTGCTAGACCGCGGACTAGCACGGTCGCAGATACG. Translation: CSARPRTSTVADT. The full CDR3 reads CSARPRTSTVADTQYF.

The CDR3 sequence: CASAGARRNEQFF. CDR3 DNA, as far as it was read: TGTGCCTCAGCGGGAGCTCGTCGGAATGAG. This chain links TRBV11-3 with TRBJ2-1, with TRBD2 identical over 8 bases. The CDR3 end is not reached by the read, which stops 3 residues before it; the germline J gene fills it in. After removal of 11 bases from V and 7 bases from J, the junction contained 10 bases not matched to a gene. The CDR3 has 13 amino acids. Germline V lookup: CDR1 SGHNT, CDR2 YENEEA.

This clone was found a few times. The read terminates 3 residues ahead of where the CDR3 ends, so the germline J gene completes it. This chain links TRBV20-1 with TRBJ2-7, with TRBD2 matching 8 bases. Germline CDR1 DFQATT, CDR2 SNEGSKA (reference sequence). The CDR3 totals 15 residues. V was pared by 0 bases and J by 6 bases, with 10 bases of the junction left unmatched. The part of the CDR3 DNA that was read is TGCAGTGCTAGAGATGGTGGAAGCGGGGGACTCGAG. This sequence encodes CSARDGGSGGLE. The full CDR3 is CSARDGGSGGLEQYF.

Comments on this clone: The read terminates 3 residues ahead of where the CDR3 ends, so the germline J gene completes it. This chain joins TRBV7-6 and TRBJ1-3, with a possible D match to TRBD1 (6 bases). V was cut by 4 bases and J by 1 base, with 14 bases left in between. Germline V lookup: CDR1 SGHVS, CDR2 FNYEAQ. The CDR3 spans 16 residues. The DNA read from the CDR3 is TGTGCCAGCAGCTCACTGGGGGCAGGGTCTGGAAACACC. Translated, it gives CASSSLGAGSGNT. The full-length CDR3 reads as CASSSLGAGSGNTIYF.

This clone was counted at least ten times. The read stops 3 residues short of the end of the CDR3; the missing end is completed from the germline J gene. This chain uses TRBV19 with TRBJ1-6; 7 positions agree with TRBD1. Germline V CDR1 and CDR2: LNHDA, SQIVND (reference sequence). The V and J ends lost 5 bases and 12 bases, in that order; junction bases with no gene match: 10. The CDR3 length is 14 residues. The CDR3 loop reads CASSPGTAVLPLHF. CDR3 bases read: TGTGCCAGTAGTCCCGGGACAGCGGTATTACCC.

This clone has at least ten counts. The CDR3 DNA, read in part, is TGTGCCAGTGGGGATAGCGGGCCGAGCTCCTACAATGAG. It is translated as CASGDSGPSSYNE. The entire CDR3 sequence reads CASGDSGPSSYNEQFF. V is TRBV19 and J is TRBJ2-1; 7 nucleotides align to TRBD2. With the read ending 3 residues before the CDR3 end, the germline J gene is used to fill in that end. Germline-derived CDR1 and CDR2 are LNHDA and SQIVND (reference sequence). After removal of 8 bases from V and 0 bases from J, the junction contained 10 bases not matched to a gene. This CDR3 is built from 16 residues.